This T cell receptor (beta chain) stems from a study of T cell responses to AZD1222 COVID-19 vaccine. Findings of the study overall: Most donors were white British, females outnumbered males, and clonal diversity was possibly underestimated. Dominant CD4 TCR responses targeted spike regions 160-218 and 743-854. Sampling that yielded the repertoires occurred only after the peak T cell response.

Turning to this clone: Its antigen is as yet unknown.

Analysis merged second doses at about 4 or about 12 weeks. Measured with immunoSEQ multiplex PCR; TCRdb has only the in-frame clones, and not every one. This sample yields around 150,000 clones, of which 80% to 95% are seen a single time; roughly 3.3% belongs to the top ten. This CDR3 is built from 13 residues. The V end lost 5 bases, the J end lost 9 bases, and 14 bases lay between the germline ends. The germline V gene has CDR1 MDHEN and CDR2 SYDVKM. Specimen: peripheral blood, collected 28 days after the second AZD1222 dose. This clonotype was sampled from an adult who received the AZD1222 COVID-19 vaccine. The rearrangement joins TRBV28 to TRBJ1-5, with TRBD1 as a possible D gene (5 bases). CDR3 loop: CASSAQGVGPQHF. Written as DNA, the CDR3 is TGTGCCAGCAGTGCCCAGGGAGTGGGGCCCCAGCATTTT. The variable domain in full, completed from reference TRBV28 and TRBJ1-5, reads DVKVTQSSRYLVKRTGEKVFLECVQDMDHENMFWYRQDPGLGLRLIYFSYDVKMKEKGDIPEGYSVSREKKERFSLILESASTNQTSMYLCASSAQGVGPQHFGDGTRLSIL.